The 22 T cell receptor beta chains given below trace back to one sample, sequenced in a study of OX40 agonist ivuxolimab in advanced cancers. Sequencing used immunoSEQ multiplex PCR; TCRdb keeps in-frame clones, though not all of them. The table has about 49,000 clones, more than 85% seen once. This sample comprised CD4+ or CD8+ T cells sorted from blood, obtained in a trial of the OX40 agonist ivuxolimab. Receptor source: an adult with an advanced solid tumor such as melanoma, head and neck, liver or kidney cancer.

V and J are TRBV7-6 and TRBJ2-1, with D hard to call. With 1 base removed from V and 4 bases from J, the gap between germline ends came to 8 bases. Germline CDR1 is SGHVS and CDR2 is FNYEAQ. The CDR3 extends over 14 amino acids. CDR3 nucleotide sequence: TGTGCCAGCAGCTTAGGTGCTAATTACAATGAGCAGTTCTTC. It yields the protein CASSLGANYNEQFF.

The chain has TRBV19 and TRBJ1-5, with D hard to call. Germline CDR1 and CDR2: LNHDA and SQIVND (reference sequence). The CDR3 is 14 residues long. Trimming pared 3 bases from V and 7 bases from J, leaving 13 bases between. CDR3 bases: TGTGCCAGTAGTATCCGAGGGTTCGAGCAGCCCCAGCATTTT. This encodes CASSIRGFEQPQHF.

The V gene is TRBV4-3, the J gene TRBJ2-3, with TRBD1 as a possible D gene (5 bases). The CDR3 length is 16 residues. V lost 4 bases and J 1 base, leaving 15 bases between the germline ends. Germline CDR1 LGHNA, CDR2 YSLEER. CDR3 in amino acids: CASSPLTASGTDTQYF. CDR3 sequence (DNA): TGCGCCAGCAGCCCCCTGACAGCCTCTGGCACAGATACGCAGTATTTT.

In the case of this clone: One end of the junction fails to match germline, which may point to a read error. V gene TRBV7-7 combines with J gene TRBJ2-3; D gene uncertain. CDR3 size: 15 residues. CDR1 and CDR2 from the germline V gene are SSHAT and FNYEAQ (reference sequence). CDR3 in amino acids: CASSPSAGPTDTQYF. The CDR3 DNA is TGTGCTAGCAGCCCTTCCGCAGGACCCACAGATACGCAGTATTTT.

The chain has TRBV19 and TRBJ2-1; 13 bases agree with TRBD2. Germline CDR1 reads LNHDA; CDR2 reads SQIVND (reference sequence). CDR3 size: 17 residues. V shed 5 bases, J shed 12 bases, and the junction held 16 bases outside the gene matches. The CDR3 bases are TGTGCCAGTAGTCCGATTATTTGGGGGACTAGCGGGAAGGGGCAGTTCTTC. Its protein product is CASSPIIWGTSGKGQFF.

This chain connects TRBV4-3 to TRBJ2-1; no clear D. Germline values: CDR1 LGHNA, CDR2 YSLEER. V dropped 0 bases and J dropped 2 bases, with 8 bases sitting between them. This CDR3 contains 15 residues. For the CDR3, the DNA is TGCGCCAGCAGCCAAGATAAGGCCACCTACAATGAGCAGTTCTTC. This encodes CASSQDKATYNEQFF.

This chain joins TRBV11-3 and TRBJ2-2, with a tentative D call TRBD2 (6 bases). Germline-derived CDR1 and CDR2 are SGHNT and YENEEA. The V end was cut by 2 bases, the J end by 0 bases, with 10 bases between. The CDR3 length is 16 residues. The CDR3 is CASSLWDSSNTGELFF. In nucleotides, the CDR3 is TGTGCCAGCAGCTTATGGGACTCATCGAACACCGGGGAGCTGTTTTTT. Complete variable domain (other parts from reference TRBV11-3 and TRBJ2-2): EAGVVQSPRYKIIEKKQPVAFWCNPISGHNTLYWYLQNLGQGPELLIRYENEEAVDDSQLPKDRFSAERLKGVDSTLKIQPAELGDSAVYLCASSLWDSSNTGELFFGEGSRLTVL.

V gene TRBV7-2 combines with J gene TRBJ2-1; 7 bases fit TRBD2. The V segment lost 5 bases and the J segment 11 bases; nucleotides outside the gene matches: 12. Germline CDR1 SGHTA, CDR2 FQGNSA. This CDR3 has 14 residues. CDR3 DNA: TGTGCCAGCAGCACGAGTCCTTCAGCGGGGCAGCAGTTCTTC. It is translated as CASSTSPSAGQQFF.

This chain connects TRBV18 to TRBJ2-5; D might be TRBD1 (7 bases). Deletions cut 5 bases from V and 2 bases from J, with 15 bases between. CDR1 is KGHSH and CDR2 is LQKENI in the germline V gene. This CDR3 is 15 amino acids long. The DNA for the CDR3 is TGTGCCAGCTCAAAGGAGGCAGGGGGGCAAGAGACCCAGTACTTC. This codes for CASSKEAGGQETQYF.

This chain links TRBV11-2 with TRBJ1-1; D is ambiguous. Germline assignment: CDR1 SGHAT and CDR2 FQNNGV. Trimming removed 1 base at V and 5 bases at J, with 11 bases between. The CDR3 sequence is 14 residues long. The DNA of the CDR3 is TGTGCCAGCAGCTTAGGACCGGGTAGAACTGAAGCTTTCTTT. This encodes CASSLGPGRTEAFF.

The chain carries TRBV7-2 and TRBJ2-5, with D hard to call. The germline V gene has CDR1 SGHTA and CDR2 FQGNSA. This CDR3 comprises 14 residues. Between the trimmed V and J ends, which lost 8 bases and 3 bases, there was a span of 16 bases. The CDR3 is CASRLPSPKETQYF. The CDR3 coding sequence is TGTGCCAGCCGCCTCCCGAGCCCGAAAGAGACCCAGTACTTC.

The rearrangement links TRBV19 to TRBJ2-3; D may be TRBD1 or TRBD2 (5 bases each). The CDR3 loop spans 18 amino acids. Germline V gives CDR1 LNHDA, CDR2 SQIVND (reference sequence). V was pared by 4 bases and J by 0 bases, with 20 bases between. CDR3: CASSTSNLFGASTDTQYF. In DNA form, the CDR3 reads TGTGCCAGTAGTACCTCCAATTTGTTCGGGGCTAGCACAGATACGCAGTATTTT.

This chain links TRBV29-1 with TRBJ2-5, with D possibly called TRBD1 or TRBD2 (6 bases each). V lost 6 bases and J 2 bases, leaving 25 bases between the germline ends. The CDR3 contains 17 residues. CDR1 and CDR2 (germline): SQVTM, ANQGSEA. CDR3 residues: CSVLQGGGSTPQETQYF. As DNA, the CDR3 is TGCAGCGTCTTACAGGGAGGCGGAAGCACGCCTCAAGAGACCCAGTACTTC.

The chain links TRBV4-3 to TRBJ2-6; no clear D gene. The CDR3 sequence is 15 residues long. Germline CDR1 reads LGHNA; CDR2 reads YSLEER. With 4 bases removed from V and 4 bases from J, the gap between germline ends came to 11 bases. In nucleotides, the CDR3 is TGCGCCAGCAGCCCTGGACGGGCGGGGGCCAACGTCCTGACTTTC. It specifies CASSPGRAGANVLTF.

This clone was counted only a few times. A junction boundary mismatches the germline segment, possibly from a read error. The chain combines TRBV2 with TRBJ2-1; D is possibly TRBD2 (5 bases). The CDR3 is 12 amino acids. Germline V gene data show CDR1 as SNHLY and CDR2 as FYNNEI. DNA of the CDR3: TGTGCCAGCAGGGAAGCGGACAATGAGCAGTTCTTC. Its protein product is CASREADNEQFF.

The gene calls are TRBV9 and TRBJ1-2, with TRBD1 matching over 11 bases. Unmatched junction bases numbered 8, after V lost 3 bases and J lost 7 bases. CDR1 and CDR2 (germline): SGDLS, YYNGEE. The CDR3 consists of 15 residues. CDR3: CASSDRTGGAGGYTF. The DNA for the CDR3 is TGTGCCAGCAGCGACAGGACAGGGGGCGCAGGTGGCTACACCTTC.

V and J are TRBV19 and TRBJ2-7, with a possible D match to TRBD1 (5 bases). Germline V gene lookup returns CDR1 LNHDA and CDR2 SQIVND (reference sequence). The germline V and J ends were trimmed by 6 bases and 2 bases, with 14 bases remaining between them. The CDR3 extends over 14 amino acids. The chain's CDR3 is CASSPLGPPYEQYF. CDR3 DNA: TGTGCCAGTAGCCCGTTGGGGCCACCCTACGAGCAGTACTTC.

The CDR3 bases are TGTGCCAGCAGTCCCCGGGAGATGGGTCAGCCCCAGCATTTT. Translation gives CASSPREMGQPQHF. The chain combines TRBV5-5 with TRBJ1-5; no reliable D call. Germline V gene lookup returns CDR1 SGHKS and CDR2 YYEKEE (reference sequence). The CDR3 consists of 14 residues. V gave up 5 bases and J gave up 6 bases, with 15 bases separating them.

The chain recombines TRBV21-1 with TRBJ1-2. TRBV21-1 is tagged as a pseudogene. The CDR3 length is 16 residues. The CDR3 DNA reads TGTGCCAGCAGTCTCTTGCGGCGGGGTCTGAACTATGGCTACACCTTC. Its protein is CASSLLRRGLNYGYTF.

The CDR3 loop is CASSLGQGARAFF. The CDR3 DNA sequence: TGCGCCAGCAGCCTCGGTCAGGGGGCGAGAGCTTTCTTT. V usage is TRBV5-1 and J usage is TRBJ1-1, with 8 bases lining up with TRBD1. The trim removed 4 bases at V and 10 bases at J, leaving 9 bases unmatched. The CDR3 runs to 13 residues. CDR1 is SGHRS and CDR2 is YFSETQ in the germline V gene.

The V gene is TRBV10-2, the J gene TRBJ2-2; 8 positions match TRBD2. V gave up 8 bases and J gave up 8 bases; unmatched junction bases: 16. This CDR3 spans 16 amino acids. Germline CDR1 reads WSHSY; CDR2 reads SAAADI. The CDR3 sequence: CASLSRSGGSGGELFF. The DNA for the CDR3 is TGCGCCAGCCTTAGTAGGTCGGGAGGGTCCGGAGGGGAGCTGTTTTTT.

This chain uses TRBV9 with TRBJ2-2, with 7 positions matching TRBD1. The V segment lost 3 bases and the J segment 2 bases; nucleotides outside the gene matches: 4. The CDR3 sequence is 15 residues long. Germline CDR1 reads SGDLS; CDR2 reads YYNGEE. The CDR3 here is CASSGGQLNTGELFF. CDR3 coding DNA: TGTGCCAGCAGCGGGGGACAGCTAAACACCGGGGAGCTGTTTTTT.